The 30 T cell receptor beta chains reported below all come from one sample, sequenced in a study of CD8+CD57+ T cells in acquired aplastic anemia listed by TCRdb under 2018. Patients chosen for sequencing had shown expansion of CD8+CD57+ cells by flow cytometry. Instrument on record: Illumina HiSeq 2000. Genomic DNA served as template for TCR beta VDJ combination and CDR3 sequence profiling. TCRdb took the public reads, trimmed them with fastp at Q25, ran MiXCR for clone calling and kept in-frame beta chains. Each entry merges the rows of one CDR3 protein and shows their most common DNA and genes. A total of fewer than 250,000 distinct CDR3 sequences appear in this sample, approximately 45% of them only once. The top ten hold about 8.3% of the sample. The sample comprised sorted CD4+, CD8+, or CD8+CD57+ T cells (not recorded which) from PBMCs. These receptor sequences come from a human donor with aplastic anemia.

CDR3 protein: CASSSGLAGAGELFF. For the CDR3, the DNA is TGTGCCAGCAGCTCCGGACTAGCGGGAGCCGGGGAGCTGTTTTTT. The gene calls are TRBV7-6 and TRBJ2-2, with 13 nucleotides matching TRBD2. Germline CDR1 is SGHVS and CDR2 is FNYEAQ. This CDR3 has 15 amino acids. The J segment lost 6 bases and the V segment lost 4 bases, leaving 2 bases of the junction unmatched.

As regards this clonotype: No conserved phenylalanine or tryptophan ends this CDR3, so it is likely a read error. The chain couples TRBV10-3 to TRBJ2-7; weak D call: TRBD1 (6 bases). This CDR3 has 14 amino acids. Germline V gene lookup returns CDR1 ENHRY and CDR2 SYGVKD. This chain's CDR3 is CAINGDTPSYEQYS. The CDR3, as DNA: TGCGCCATCAATGGGGACACCCCCTCCTACGAGCAGTACTCC.

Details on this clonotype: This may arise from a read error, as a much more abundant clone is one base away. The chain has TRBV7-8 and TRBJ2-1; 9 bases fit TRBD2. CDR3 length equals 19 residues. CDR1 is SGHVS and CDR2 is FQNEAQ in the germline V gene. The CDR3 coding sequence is TGTGCCAGCAGCTTAGCGAGTTGGACTAGCGTGAGCTCCTACAATGAGCGGTTCTTC. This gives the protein CASSLASWTSVSSYNERFF.

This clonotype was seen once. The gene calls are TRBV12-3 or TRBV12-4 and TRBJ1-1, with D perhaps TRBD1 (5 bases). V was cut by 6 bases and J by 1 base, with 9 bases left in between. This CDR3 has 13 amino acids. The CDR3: CASRDGQNTEAFF. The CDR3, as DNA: TGTGCCAGCAGGGACGGACAGAACACTGAAGCTTTCTTT.

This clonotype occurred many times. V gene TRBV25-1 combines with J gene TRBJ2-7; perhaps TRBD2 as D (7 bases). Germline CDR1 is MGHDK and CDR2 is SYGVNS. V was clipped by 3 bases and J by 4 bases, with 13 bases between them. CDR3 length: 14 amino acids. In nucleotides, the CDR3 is TGTGCCAGCAGTGACCGGGGGGCAGGTTACGAGCAGTACTTC. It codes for CASSDRGAGYEQYF.

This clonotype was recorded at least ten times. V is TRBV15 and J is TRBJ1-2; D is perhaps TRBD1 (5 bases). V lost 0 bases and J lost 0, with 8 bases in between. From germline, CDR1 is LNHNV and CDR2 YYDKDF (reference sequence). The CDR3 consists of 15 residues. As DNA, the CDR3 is TGTGCCACCAGCAGAGATAGAGGGGCTAACTATGGCTACACCTTC. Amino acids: CATSRDRGANYGYTF. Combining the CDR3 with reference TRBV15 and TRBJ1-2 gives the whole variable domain DAMVIQNPRYQVTQFGKPVTLSCSQTLNHNVMYWYQQKSSQAPKLLFHYYDKDFNNEADTPDNFQSRRPNTSFCFLDIRSPGLGDTAMYLCATSRDRGANYGYTFGSGTRLTVV.

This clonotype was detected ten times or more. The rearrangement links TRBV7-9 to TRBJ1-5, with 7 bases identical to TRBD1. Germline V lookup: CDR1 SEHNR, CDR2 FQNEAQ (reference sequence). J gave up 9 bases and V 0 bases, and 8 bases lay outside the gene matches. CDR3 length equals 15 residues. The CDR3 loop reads CASSLATAGGTPQHF. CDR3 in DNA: TGTGCCAGCAGCTTAGCGACAGCAGGGGGGACGCCCCAGCATTTT.

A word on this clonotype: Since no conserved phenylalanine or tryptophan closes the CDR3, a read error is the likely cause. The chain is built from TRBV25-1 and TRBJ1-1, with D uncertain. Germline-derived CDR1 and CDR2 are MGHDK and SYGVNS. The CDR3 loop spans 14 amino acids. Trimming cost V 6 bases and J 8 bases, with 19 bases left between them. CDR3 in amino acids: CASSVGWAKTEAFL. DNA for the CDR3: TGTGCCAGCAGCGTAGGTTGGGCAAAGACCGAAGCTTTCCTT.

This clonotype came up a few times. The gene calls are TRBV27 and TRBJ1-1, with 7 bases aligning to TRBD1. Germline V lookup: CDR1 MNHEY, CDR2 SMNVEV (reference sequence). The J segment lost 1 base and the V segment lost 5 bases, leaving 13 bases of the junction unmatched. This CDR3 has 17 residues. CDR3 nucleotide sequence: TGTGCCAGCAGTCCTCAAATCAGGACAGGTCCGAACACTGAAGCTTTCTTT. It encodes CASSPQIRTGPNTEAFF.

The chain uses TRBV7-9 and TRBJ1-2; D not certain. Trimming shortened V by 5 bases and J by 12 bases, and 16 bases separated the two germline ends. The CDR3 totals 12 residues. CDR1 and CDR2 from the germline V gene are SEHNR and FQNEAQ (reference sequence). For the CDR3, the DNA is TGTGCCAGCAGCATAGACGGATCTGGAAACACCTTC. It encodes CASSIDGSGNTF.

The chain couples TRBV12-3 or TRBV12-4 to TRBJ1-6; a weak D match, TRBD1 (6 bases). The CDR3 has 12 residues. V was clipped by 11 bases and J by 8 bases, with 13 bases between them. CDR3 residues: CAQTGADSPLHF. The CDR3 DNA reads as TGTGCCCAAACGGGGGCTGATTCACCCCTCCACTTT.

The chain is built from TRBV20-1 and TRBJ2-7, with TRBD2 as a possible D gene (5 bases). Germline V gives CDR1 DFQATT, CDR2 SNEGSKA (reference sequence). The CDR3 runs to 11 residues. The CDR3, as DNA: TGCAGTGTTCGGGGTGACGGCCTGAACTTTGTA. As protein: CSVRGDGLNFV.

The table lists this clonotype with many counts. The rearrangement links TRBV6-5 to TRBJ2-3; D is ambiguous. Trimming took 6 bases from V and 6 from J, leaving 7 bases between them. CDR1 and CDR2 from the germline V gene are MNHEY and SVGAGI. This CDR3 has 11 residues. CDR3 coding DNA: TGTGCCAGCAGCCGCCGGGATACGCAGTATTTT. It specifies CASSRRDTQYF.

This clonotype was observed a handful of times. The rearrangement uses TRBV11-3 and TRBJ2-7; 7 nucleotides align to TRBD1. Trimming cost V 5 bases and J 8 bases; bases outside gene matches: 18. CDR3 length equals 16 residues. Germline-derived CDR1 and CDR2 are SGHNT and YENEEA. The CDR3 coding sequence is TGTGCCAGCAGCAATAGAATAGGACAGGACGGGACACAGCAGTACTTC. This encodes CASSNRIGQDGTQQYF.

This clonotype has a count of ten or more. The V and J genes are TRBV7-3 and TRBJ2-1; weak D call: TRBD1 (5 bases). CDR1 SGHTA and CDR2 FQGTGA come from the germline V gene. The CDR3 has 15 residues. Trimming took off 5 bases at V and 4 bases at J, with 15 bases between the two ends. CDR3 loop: CASSPGLGEYNEQFF. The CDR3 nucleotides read TGTGCCAGCAGCCCGGGTTTAGGGGAATACAATGAGCAGTTCTTC.

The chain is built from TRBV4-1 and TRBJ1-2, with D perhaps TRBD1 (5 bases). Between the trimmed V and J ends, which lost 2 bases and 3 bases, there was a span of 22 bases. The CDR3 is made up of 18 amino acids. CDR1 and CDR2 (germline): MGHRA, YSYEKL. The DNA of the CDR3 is TGCGCCAGCAGCCAATCGTACTTACCCCAGGGACCGGACTATGGCTACACCTTC. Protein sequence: CASSQSYLPQGPDYGYTF.

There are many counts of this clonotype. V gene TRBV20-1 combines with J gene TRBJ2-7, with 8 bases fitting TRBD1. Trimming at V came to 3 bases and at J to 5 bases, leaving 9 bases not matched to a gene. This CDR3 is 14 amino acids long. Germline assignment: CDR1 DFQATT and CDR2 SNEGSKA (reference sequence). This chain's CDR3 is CSARDPGTGDEQYF. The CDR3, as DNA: TGCAGTGCTAGGGACCCCGGGACAGGCGACGAGCAGTACTTC.

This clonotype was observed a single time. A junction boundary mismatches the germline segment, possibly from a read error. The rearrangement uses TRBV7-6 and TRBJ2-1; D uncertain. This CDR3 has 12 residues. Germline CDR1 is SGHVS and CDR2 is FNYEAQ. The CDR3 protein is CASSYGSREPFF. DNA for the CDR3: TGTGCCAGCAGTTACGGCTCGAGAGAGCCGTTCTTC.

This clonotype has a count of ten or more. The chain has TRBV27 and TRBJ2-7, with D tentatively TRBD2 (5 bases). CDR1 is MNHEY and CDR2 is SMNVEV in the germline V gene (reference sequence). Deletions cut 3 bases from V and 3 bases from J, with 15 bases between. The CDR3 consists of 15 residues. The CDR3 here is CASSFRTREGYEQYF. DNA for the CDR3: TGTGCCAGCAGTTTTAGAACACGGGAAGGCTACGAGCAGTACTTC.

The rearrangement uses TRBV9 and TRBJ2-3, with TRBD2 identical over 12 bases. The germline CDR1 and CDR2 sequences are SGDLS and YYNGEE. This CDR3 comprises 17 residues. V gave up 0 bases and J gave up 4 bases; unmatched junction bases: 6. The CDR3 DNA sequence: TGTGCCAGCAGCGTAGTCCCTAGCGGGAGGGGCGCAGATACGCAGTATTTT. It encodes CASSVVPSGRGADTQYF.

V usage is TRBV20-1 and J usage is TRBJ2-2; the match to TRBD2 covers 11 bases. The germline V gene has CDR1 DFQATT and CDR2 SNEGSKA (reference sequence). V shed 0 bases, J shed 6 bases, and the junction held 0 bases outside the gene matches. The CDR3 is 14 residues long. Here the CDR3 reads CSARDSGRAGELFF. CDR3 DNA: TGCAGTGCTAGAGATAGCGGGAGGGCCGGGGAGCTGTTTTTT.

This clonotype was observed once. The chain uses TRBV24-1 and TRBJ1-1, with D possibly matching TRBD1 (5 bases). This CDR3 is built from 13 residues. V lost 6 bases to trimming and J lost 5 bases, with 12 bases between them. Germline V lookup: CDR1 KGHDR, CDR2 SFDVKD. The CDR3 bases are TGTGCCACCAGTAAAGGGGCGAGGACTGAAGCTTTCTTT. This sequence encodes CATSKGARTEAFF.

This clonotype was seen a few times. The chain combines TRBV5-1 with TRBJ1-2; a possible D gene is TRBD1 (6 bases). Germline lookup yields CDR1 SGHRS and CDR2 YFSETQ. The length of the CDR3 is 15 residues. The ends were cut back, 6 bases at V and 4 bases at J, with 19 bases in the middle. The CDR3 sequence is CASTHTSDSLYGYTF. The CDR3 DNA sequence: TGCGCCAGCACCCATACCTCGGACAGCCTCTATGGCTACACCTTC.

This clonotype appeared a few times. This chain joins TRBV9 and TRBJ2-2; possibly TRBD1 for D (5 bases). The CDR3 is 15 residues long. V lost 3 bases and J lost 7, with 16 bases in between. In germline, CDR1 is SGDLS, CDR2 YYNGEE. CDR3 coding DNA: TGTGCCAGCAGCGGGGAAGGCCGCAGGGACGGGGAGCTGTTTTTT. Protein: CASSGEGRRDGELFF.

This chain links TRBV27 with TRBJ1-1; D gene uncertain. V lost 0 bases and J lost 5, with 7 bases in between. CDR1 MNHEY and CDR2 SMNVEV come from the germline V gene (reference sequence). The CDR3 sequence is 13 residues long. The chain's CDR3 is CASSLSGLTEAFF. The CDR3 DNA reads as TGTGCCAGCAGTTTATCAGGGTTGACTGAAGCTTTCTTT.

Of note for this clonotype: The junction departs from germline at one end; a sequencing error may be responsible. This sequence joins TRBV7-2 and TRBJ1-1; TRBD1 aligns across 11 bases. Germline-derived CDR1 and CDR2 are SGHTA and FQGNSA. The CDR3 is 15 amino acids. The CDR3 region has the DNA TGTGCCAGCAGCTTAGCGGGGACAGGGGGTTTTGAAGCTCTCTTT. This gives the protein CASSLAGTGGFEALF.

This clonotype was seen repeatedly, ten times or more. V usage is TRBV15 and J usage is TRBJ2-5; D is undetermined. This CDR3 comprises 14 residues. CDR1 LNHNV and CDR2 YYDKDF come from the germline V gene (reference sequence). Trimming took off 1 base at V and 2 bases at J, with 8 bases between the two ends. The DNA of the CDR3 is TGTGCCACCAGCAGAGCTAGTCAGCAAGAGACCCAGTACTTC. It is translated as CATSRASQQETQYF.

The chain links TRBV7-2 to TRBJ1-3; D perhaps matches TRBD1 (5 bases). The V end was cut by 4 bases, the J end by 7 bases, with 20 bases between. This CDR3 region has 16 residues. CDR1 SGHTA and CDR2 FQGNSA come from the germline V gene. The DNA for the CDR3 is TGTGCCAGCAGCTCCGTAGGGACTAGCGGGACCAACACCATATATTTT. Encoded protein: CASSSVGTSGTNTIYF.

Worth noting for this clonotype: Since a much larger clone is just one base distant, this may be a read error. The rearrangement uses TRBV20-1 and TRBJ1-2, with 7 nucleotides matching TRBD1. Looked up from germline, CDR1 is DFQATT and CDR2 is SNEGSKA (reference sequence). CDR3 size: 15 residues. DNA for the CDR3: TGCAGTGCTCCCCTATGGGAGGGGGCCTCCTATGGCTGCACCTTC. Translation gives CSAPLWEGASYGCTF.

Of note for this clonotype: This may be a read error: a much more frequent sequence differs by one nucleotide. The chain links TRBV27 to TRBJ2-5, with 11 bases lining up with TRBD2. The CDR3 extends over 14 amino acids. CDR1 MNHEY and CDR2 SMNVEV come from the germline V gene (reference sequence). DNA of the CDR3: TGTGCCAGCACCCCGGGACTAGCGGTAGCGACCCGGTACTTC. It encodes CASTPGLAVATRYF.